This TCR beta chain was captured by sequencing in a study of T cell responses to AZD1222 COVID-19 vaccine. Profiled with immunoSEQ multiplex PCR; TCRdb holds only in-frame clones, not every one. This table has 65,000 to 80,000 clones, 83% appearing once. V lost 6 bases and J 6 bases, leaving 16 bases between the germline ends. Germline CDR1 is SGHRS and CDR2 is YFSETQ. The CDR3 has 15 residues. The chain joins TRBV5-1 to TRBJ1-6; D uncertain. The sequencing here drew on peripheral blood, taken 28 days after the second AZD1222 dose. The receptor's source is an adult who received the AZD1222 COVID-19 vaccine. CDR3 DNA sequence: TGCGCCAGCAAAGCAGTAACCTCGGGTAATTCACCCCTCCACTTT. Encoded protein: CASKAVTSGNSPLHF.